The 21 T cell receptor beta chains below were found in one sample sequenced in a study of blood T cell repertoires in COVID-19. Profiling relied on immunoSEQ multiplex PCR, and the TCRdb table lists in-frame clones only, not all of them. The data hold 350,000 or so clones, with about nine tenths observed a single time. The sequenced sample consisted of peripheral blood. The receptors originated from a woman aged 25 to 39 with COVID-19, enrolled during active disease.

V usage is TRBV28 and J usage is TRBJ2-5; tentative D call: TRBD1 (6 bases). Germline-derived CDR1 and CDR2 are MDHEN and SYDVKM. The CDR3 has 17 residues. V lost 4 bases to trimming and J lost 2 bases, with 20 bases between them. CDR3 nucleotides: TGTGCCAGCAGTTCCTTAAGACCCACGACAGGACAAGAGACCCAGTACTTC. It encodes CASSSLRPTTGQETQYF. The full variable domain, rest sourced from reference TRBV28 and TRBJ2-5, is DVKVTQSSRYLVKRTGEKVFLECVQDMDHENMFWYRQDPGLGLRLIYFSYDVKMKEKGDIPEGYSVSREKKERFSLILESASTNQTSMYLCASSSLRPTTGQETQYFGPGTRLLVL.

The rearrangement uses TRBV13 and TRBJ1-1; D not certain. From germline, CDR1 is PRHDT and CDR2 FYEKMQ (reference sequence). Trimming took 2 bases from V and 3 from J, leaving 13 bases between them. The CDR3 runs to 15 residues. CDR3 coding DNA: TGTGCCAGCAGCTTACCTTCTGTTGGGCACACTGAAGCTTTCTTT. It codes for CASSLPSVGHTEAFF.

The chain is built from TRBV2 and TRBJ1-1; D is ambiguous. Germline CDR1 and CDR2: SNHLY and FYNNEI. CDR3 length: 13 residues. Trimming removed 5 bases at V and 1 base at J, with 8 bases between. The DNA of the CDR3 is TGTGCCAGCAGTCTAGACCAGAACACTGAAGCTTTCTTT. The encoded protein is CASSLDQNTEAFF.

V usage is TRBV6-1 and J usage is TRBJ2-7; 10 bases line up with TRBD2. V lost 1 base to trimming and J lost 2 bases; unmatched junction nucleotides: 2. The CDR3 contains 15 residues. CDR1 is MNHNS and CDR2 is SASEGT in the germline V gene. The DNA of the CDR3 is TGTGCCAGCAGTGAAGGCCTAGCGGGGGCCTACGAGCAGTACGTC. Encoded protein: CASSEGLAGAYEQYV.

The J gene is TRBJ1-1, the V gene TRBV18, with 7 nucleotides matching TRBD1. The CDR3 has 14 residues. The germline V gene has CDR1 KGHSH and CDR2 LQKENI. Trimming cost V 3 bases and J 4 bases; bases outside gene matches: 5. In DNA, the CDR3 is TGTGCCAGCTCACCTGGGACAGTCGGCACTGAAGCTTTCTTT. Its translation: CASSPGTVGTEAFF.

The CDR3 DNA reads as TGCGCCAGCAGCCCGGAGAACTATGGCTACACCTTC. Amino acid sequence: CASSPENYGYTF. J is TRBJ1-2 and V is TRBV5-1; D gene unclear. The CDR3 runs 12 residues. From germline, CDR1 is SGHRS and CDR2 YFSETQ. Trimming took 4 bases from V and 2 from J, leaving 6 bases between them.

J is TRBJ2-7 and V is TRBV7-8; D not resolved. The CDR3 has 13 residues. V lost 3 bases and J lost 5, with 11 bases in between. CDR1 is SGHVS, CDR2 FQNEAQ, per germline. The CDR3 DNA is TGTGCCAGCAGCTTGGAGCGCAGTGACGAGCAGTACGTC. Translation: CASSLERSDEQYV.

The sample holds one count of this clone. The rearrangement uses TRBV9 and TRBJ2-1, with 10 nucleotides matching TRBD1. CDR3 length: 17 residues. Germline V gene lookup returns CDR1 SGDLS and CDR2 YYNGEE. Trimming at V came to 4 bases and at J to 6 bases, leaving 13 bases not matched to a gene. The CDR3 DNA reads TGTGCCAGCAGCCCTCGGTCCGGGACAGGGGACTTCAATGAGCAGTTCTTC. Its translation: CASSPRSGTGDFNEQFF.

The chain recombines TRBV20-1 with TRBJ1-6; 8 nucleotides match TRBD1. V lost 3 bases, J lost 9 bases, and 7 bases stayed unmatched. In germline, CDR1 is DFQATT, CDR2 SNEGSKA (reference sequence). This CDR3 spans 14 amino acids. In DNA, the CDR3 is TGCAGTGCTAGTGACGGGACAGGATCTTCACCCCTCCACTTT. This codes for CSASDGTGSSPLHF.

This chain joins TRBV7-3 and TRBJ1-1; D is possibly TRBD1 (5 bases). CDR1 is SGHTA, CDR2 FQGTGA, per germline. The CDR3 is made up of 13 amino acids. V was clipped by 5 bases and J by 0 bases, with 7 bases between them. For the CDR3, the DNA is TGTGCCAGCAGCACGACAGTGAACACTGAAGCTTTCTTT. This codes for CASSTTVNTEAFF.

The sample holds a few counts of this clone. The CDR3 here is CASSAQGIDAGNTIYF. The CDR3, as DNA: TGTGCCAGCAGTGCACAGGGGATCGACGCTGGAAACACCATATATTTT. The rearrangement joins TRBV2 to TRBJ1-3; 7 bases are shared with TRBD1. The germline CDR1 and CDR2 sequences are SNHLY and FYNNEI. The length of the CDR3 is 16 residues. J lost 2 bases, V lost 4 bases, and 8 bases had no gene match.

The chain links TRBV4-1 to TRBJ2-7, with D possibly TRBD2 on 7 matching bases. This CDR3 has 15 amino acids. CDR1 is MGHRA, CDR2 YSYEKL, per germline. Trimming pared 5 bases from V and 2 bases from J, leaving 16 bases between. The CDR3 region is CASSRGASGPYEQYF. CDR3 bases: TGCGCCAGCAGCAGGGGGGCTAGCGGCCCCTACGAGCAGTACTTC.

The chain uses TRBV9 and TRBJ1-2; D perhaps matches TRBD1 (5 bases). Germline CDR1 SGDLS, CDR2 YYNGEE. The V gene lost 3 bases and the J gene lost 7 bases, with 19 bases spanning the gap. The CDR3 is 15 residues long. CDR3 loop: CASSALQGLVGGYTF. In DNA form, the CDR3 reads TGTGCCAGCAGCGCTCTTCAGGGTTTGGTTGGTGGCTACACCTTC.

This rearrangement joins TRBV19 to TRBJ1-5; D may be TRBD1 (6 bases). Germline CDR1 and CDR2: LNHDA and SQIVND (reference sequence). CDR3 length: 13 residues. The ends were cut back, 7 bases at V and 4 bases at J, with 11 bases in the middle. The CDR3 region has the DNA TGTGCCAGTACCGCAAGGGGGAATCAGCCCCAGCATTTT. It yields the protein CASTARGNQPQHF. The complete variable domain, with remaining parts taken from reference TRBV19 and TRBJ1-5, reads DGGITQSPKYLFRKEGQNVTLSCEQNLNHDAMYWYRQDPGQGLRLIYYSQIVNDFQKGDIAEGYSVSREKKESFPLTVTSAQKNPTAFYLCASTARGNQPQHFGDGTRLSIL.

CDR3: CASSGGYYNEQFF. The CDR3, as DNA: TGCGCCAGCTCGGGGGGATACTACAATGAGCAGTTCTTC. The genes are TRBV5-1 and TRBJ2-1; TRBD2 aligns across 7 bases. The CDR3 runs 13 residues. J gave up 3 bases and V 7 bases, and 4 bases lay outside the gene matches. Germline CDR1 and CDR2: SGHRS and YFSETQ.

About this clone itself: One end of the junction varies from germline; a read error may be responsible. V usage is TRBV3-1 (or the pseudogene TRBV3-2) and J usage is TRBJ1-4; tentatively, D is TRBD1 (6 bases). Germline V lookup: CDR1 LGHDT, CDR2 YNNKEL (reference sequence). This CDR3 has 11 amino acids. DNA for the CDR3: TGTGCCAGCAGCCAGGGAGACAGGTACAGTTTT. Amino acids: CASSQGDRYSF.

The J gene is TRBJ2-5, the V gene TRBV11-2; TRBD2 aligns across 9 bases. Germline assignment: CDR1 SGHAT and CDR2 FQNNGV. The CDR3 spans 18 residues. The V segment lost 5 bases and the J segment 2 bases; nucleotides outside the gene matches: 15. The CDR3 DNA sequence: TGTGCCAGCAGCGCCCCGGGCTTGGCAAGCGGGGGGCAAGAGACCCAGTACTTC. The encoded protein is CASSAPGLASGGQETQYF.

This clone has just one count. V usage is TRBV2 and J usage is TRBJ1-1; D is possibly TRBD1 (5 bases). Between the trimmed V and J ends, which lost 1 base and 6 bases, there was a span of 9 bases. The germline V gene has CDR1 SNHLY and CDR2 FYNNEI. The CDR3 is 13 residues long. The CDR3 here is CASSEGPGAEAFF. Written as DNA, the CDR3 is TGTGCCAGCAGTGAAGGGCCGGGGGCTGAAGCTTTCTTT.

This rearrangement joins TRBV19 to TRBJ2-7; 8 nucleotides line up with TRBD2. The J segment lost 2 bases and the V segment lost 3 bases, leaving 3 bases of the junction unmatched. CDR3 length: 14 amino acids. Germline lookup yields CDR1 LNHDA and CDR2 SQIVND (reference sequence). The CDR3 loop reads CASSISGGTYEQYF. DNA of the CDR3: TGTGCCAGTAGTATTTCGGGGGGGACCTACGAGCAGTACTTC.

This chain connects TRBV4-1 to TRBJ2-1; maybe TRBD1 (6 bases). V dropped 0 bases and J dropped 4 bases, with 7 bases sitting between them. This CDR3 spans 14 amino acids. Germline lookup yields CDR1 MGHRA and CDR2 YSYEKL. The CDR3, as DNA: TGCGCCAGCAGCCAAGAACAGGGATACAATGAGCAGTTCTTC. Its protein is CASSQEQGYNEQFF.

The J gene is TRBJ2-1, the V gene TRBV11-2, with D perhaps matching TRBD2 (6 bases). The CDR3 length is 17 residues. V was pared by 5 bases and J by 0 bases, with 17 bases between. Germline V gene lookup returns CDR1 SGHAT and CDR2 FQNNGV. The CDR3 DNA reads TGTGCCAGCAGCACATTATCCGGGGGTGGCTCCTACAATGAGCAGTTCTTC. Its protein product is CASSTLSGGGSYNEQFF.